Listed below are T cell receptor beta chains from one sample, sequenced in a study of cytomegalovirus exposure and HLA in healthy donors. Method: immunoSEQ multiplex PCR; TCRdb's copy keeps in-frame clones and lacks some. In all, the sample yields more than 100,000 clones. Sequenced material: PBMCs. The receptors were sampled from a woman aged 40-49 years in good health and CMV-seronegative. Both conserved end residues are part of each CDR3. D genes are given only for firm matches.

J	V	D	DNA	CDR3
TRBJ2-2	TRBV9	.	TGTGCCAGCAGCCCTCAAACTACGCCCGCGGGCGGGGAGCTGTTTTTT	CASSPQTTPAGGELFF
TRBJ1-2	TRBV5-5	TRBD1	TGTGCCAGCAGCTGGACAGGGGATGACTGGGGCTACACCTTC	CASSWTGDDWGYTF
TRBJ2-7	TRBV25-1	.	TGTGCCAGCAGTGATGCCGGGAAAGGAGGTTACGAGCAGTACTTC	CASSDAGKGGYEQYF
TRBJ1-1	TRBV7-3	TRBD1	TGTGCCAGCAGCTCCGGACAGGGGGCGCGGGCTTTCTTT	CASSSGQGARAFF
TRBJ2-7	TRBV7-3	TRBD1	TGTGCCAGCAGCTTGACAGGGGCTCGGGAGCAGTACTTC	CASSLTGAREQYF
TRBJ2-2	TRBV19	TRBD1	TGTGCCAGTAGTCCGGACAGGGAAACCGGGGAGCTGTTTTTT	CASSPDRETGELFF
TRBJ2-3	TRBV6-5	TRBD1	TGTGCCAGCAGTTTCCGGGACAGGGCGCCAGATACGCAGTATTTT	CASSFRDRAPDTQYF
TRBJ2-7	TRBV6-5	TRBD1	TGTGCCAGCAGTCCACAGGGACAGGGAGACTACGAGCAGTACTTC	CASSPQGQGDYEQYF
TRBJ1-1	TRBV7-3	.	TGTGCCAGCAGCTTAAATGGCAGGGAGGCTGAAGCTTTCTTT	CASSLNGREAEAFF
TRBJ2-7	TRBV27	.	TGTGCCAGCAGTTTCTTGGGGGCCCCCCCCTACGAGCAGTACTTC	CASSFLGAPPYEQYF
TRBJ1-2	TRBV28	TRBD1	TGTGCCAGCAGTTCGACAGGGACCTATGGCTACACCTTC	CASSSTGTYGYTF
TRBJ1-1	TRBV2	TRBD1	TGTGCCAGCAGCTCGACAGGGGGCAGGACTGAAGCTTTCTTT	CASSSTGGRTEAFF
TRBJ2-5	TRBV5-1	TRBD1	TGCGCCAGCAGCTTGAGGACAGGGTTGGTAGAGACCCAGTACTTC	CASSLRTGLVETQYF
TRBJ1-2	TRBV19	.	TGTGCCAGTAGTATACAGGGTTCCTACGGCTACACCTTC	CASSIQGSYGYTF
TRBJ1-3	TRBV20-1	.	TGCAGTGCTAGTGAGGGAAACACCATATATTTT	CSASEGNTIYF
TRBJ2-5	TRBV7-3	.	TGTGCCAGCAGCTTAAAATTGGCAGGTAGAGAGACCCAGTACTTC	CASSLKLAGRETQYF
TRBJ1-2	TRBV12-5	TRBD1	TGTGCTAGTGGTTTGGTGCTGCCGGGACAGATTTACTTC	CASGLVLPGQIYF
TRBJ2-5	TRBV19	.	TGTGCCAGTAGTATAACAGGAATCCAAGAGACCCAGTACTTC	CASSITGIQETQYF
TRBJ2-4	TRBV9	TRBD2	TGTGCCAGCAGCGCGAGGGGGACTAGCGGGGGGCGAAACATTCAGTACTTC	CASSARGTSGGRNIQYF
TRBJ2-7	TRBV9	.	TGTGCCAGCAGCGAGACAGGACTCCTGATCTACGAGCAGTACTTC	CASSETGLLIYEQYF
TRBJ2-1	TRBV7-9	TRBD2	TGTGCCAGCAGCTCGACTAGCGGGGGGAGGGACAATGAGCAGTTCTTC	CASSSTSGGRDNEQFF
TRBJ2-1	TRBV19	TRBD2	TGTGCCAGTAGTATTTCAGCGGGGGCCCCGTTTGGAGAGCAGTTCTTC	CASSISAGAPFGEQFF
TRBJ2-3	TRBV28	.	TGTGCCAGCAGTCCCATCGGGCGGGGTAGGGCAGATACGCAGTATTTT	CASSPIGRGRADTQYF
TRBJ2-3	TRBV6-1	.	TGTGCCAGCAGTGATGTGTCTTTCGGCACAGATACGCAGTATTTT	CASSDVSFGTDTQYF
TRBJ1-4	TRBV27	.	TGTGCCAGTCGGGGGGGATTAGGACTGTTTTTT	CASRGGLGLFF
TRBJ1-1	TRBV18	TRBD1	TGTGCCAGCTCACCACTGGGACAGGGTACTGAAGCTTTCTTT	CASSPLGQGTEAFF